This TCR beta chain was recovered during a study of shared clonotypes between healthy human individuals. Researchers ran the assay at a deep level. Some clones are missing from TCRdb's copy, which holds only in-frame ones; the method was immunoSEQ multiplex PCR. The sample consists of about 770,000 clones, approximately 77% of them appearing once. The junction had 7 bases not matched to a gene; V was cut back by 0 bases and J by 6 bases. This CDR3 is built from 15 residues. Germline V CDR1 and CDR2: SGHRS, YFSETQ. This clone was seen many times. Different DNA sequences within this sample yield the same CDR3. A CD45RA+ naive subset and a CD45RA-negative memory subset were split from CD4+ cells.

The J gene is TRBJ2-7, the V gene TRBV5-1, with 9 bases matching TRBD1. The sequencing input was memory CD4+ T cells sorted from blood. Subset defined: CD45RA-negative fraction. This receptor was identified in a woman in her thirties in good health. The CDR3: CASSLGDRDSPEQYF. The CDR3 DNA reads TGCGCCAGCAGCTTGGGGGACAGGGACTCACCCGAGCAGTACTTC.